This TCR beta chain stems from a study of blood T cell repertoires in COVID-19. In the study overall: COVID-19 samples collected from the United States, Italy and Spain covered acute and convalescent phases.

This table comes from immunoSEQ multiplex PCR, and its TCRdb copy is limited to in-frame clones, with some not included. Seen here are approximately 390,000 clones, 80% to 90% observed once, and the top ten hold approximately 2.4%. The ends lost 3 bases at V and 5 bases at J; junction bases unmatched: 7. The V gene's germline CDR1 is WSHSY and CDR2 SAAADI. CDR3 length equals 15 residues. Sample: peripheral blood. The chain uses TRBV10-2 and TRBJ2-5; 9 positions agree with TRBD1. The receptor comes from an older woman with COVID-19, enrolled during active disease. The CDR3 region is CASSDIQGAGETQYF. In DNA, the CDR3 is TGCGCCAGCAGTGACATACAGGGGGCGGGGGAGACCCAGTACTTC.